This T cell receptor beta chain is drawn from a study of blood T cell repertoires in COVID-19. Study information: COVID-19 samples, acute and convalescent, were from the United States, Italy and Spain.

The CDR3 loop spans 17 amino acids. Germline V gene sequence: CDR1 SGHDN, CDR2 FVKESK. Trimming at V came to 5 bases and at J to 0 bases, leaving 7 bases not matched to a gene. As handled by the study authors: Estimated nucleated cell counts came from reference gene primer amplification. Measured with immunoSEQ multiplex PCR; TCRdb has only the in-frame clones, and not every one. That table supplies the V and J calls and clone size; D and trimming were determined from the DNA. There are about 400,000 clones in the sample; approximately 90% occur only once, and just under 2% lies in the top ten. The sequenced sample consisted of PBMCs or T cells enriched from blood (not recorded which). The chain joins TRBV14 to TRBJ2-1; 10 bases match TRBD2. This sequence originates from a woman aged 18-30 years with acute COVID-19. As DNA, the CDR3 is TGTGCCAGCAGCAAGGGACTAGCGATAAGCTCCTACAATGAGCAGTTCTTC. Translating it yields CASSKGLAISSYNEQFF.